This T cell receptor beta chain was documented in a study of shared clonotypes between healthy human individuals. Those who donated, Caucasian adults without exception, all lived in Nashville, Tennessee. Investigators spread the genomic DNA of each subset evenly over several immunoSEQ plates. Repertoires were generated with immunoSEQ multiplex PCR, while TCRdb's copy carries only in-frame clones and drops some. The data show 1,500,000 or so clones, 98% seen once. The CDR3 runs 15 residues. V was shortened by 2 bases and J by 6 bases, with 14 bases between the two germline ends. CDR1 is MNHEY, CDR2 SMNVEV, per germline (reference sequence).

V usage is TRBV27 and J usage is TRBJ1-5; the D gene is possibly TRBD1 (5 bases). The source of this sequence is a man aged 25 to 45 in good health. Source material: naive CD4+ T cells sorted from blood. As to subset: CD45RA+ positively selected. The CDR3 loop reads CASSLRLGGGQPQHF. CDR3 in DNA: TGTGCCAGCAGTTTACGGCTCGGGGGTGGTCAGCCCCAGCATTTT.